This entry describes one T cell receptor (beta chain). The clone's antigen remains unknown. Per-base quality was not reported, and no clone a single base away is much larger than it. For the CD8 naive samples, CD45RO-negative cells were positively selected for CCR7, yielding a CD45RA+CCR7+ population from which TemRA cells were excluded. Donors were healthy HIV-negative adults with no recently reported acute infections or vaccinations. All donors were Caucasian adults living in Nashville, Tennessee, USA. Blood was collected by leukapheresis, and PBMCs were isolated by Ficoll-Histopaque density gradient centrifugation and then cryopreserved in liquid nitrogen vapor phase. Analytical flow cytometry was used to check the purity and quantity of each magnetically sorted T cell population. Each sorted fraction had its genomic DNA isolated and then quantified by UV absorbance on a Nanodrop 2000c. This entry is derived from a study of shared clonotypes between healthy human individuals (dated by TCRdb to 2018 to 2021). About the study as a whole: The cohort comprised a couple of women and a few men aged 18 to 49 years. To estimate repertoire size and how much clonotypes are shared between individuals, the study performed deep sequencing of blood TCR repertoires from roughly five healthy adults. For each donor, three plates each were used for CD4 naive and CD4 memory, two plates were used for CD8 naive, and one plate was used for CD8 memory. Each donor's leukapheresis produced roughly between roughly 0.85 and 9.5 billion PBMCs. To increase sequencing depth and limit assay-specific biases, different laboratories used diverse techniques to prepare libraries and sequence TCR repertoires.

TCR CDR3 regions were amplified from genomic DNA by multiplex PCR using the deep immunoSEQ assay. Extracted genomic DNA from each cell subset was spread evenly across all wells of several immunoSEQ 96-well plates, with each plate serving as a replicate. For sorted subsets, 150 to 200 ng genomic DNA, equal to 30,000 to 35,000 T cell genomes, was loaded into each replicate PCR. The purified libraries were quantified using a Qubit 3.0 fluorometer, sized with a Bioanalyzer 2100, and then quantified again using the KAPA Library Quantification kit. Each immunoSEQ 96-well plate was sequenced on its own single-read 150-cycle Illumina NextSeq 550 flow cell. The published analysis was carried out like this. Because only junctional sequences without quality scores were contained in the immunoSEQ output, filtering matching that applied to full-length reads could not be performed. Sequences were annotated with PyIR, a Python wrapper for IgBLAST v1.9, using IMGT germline references to assign V/J genes and CDR3. Reads with weak V/J assignments (E-value above 1e-6), missing CDR3, stop codons, out-of-frame junctions, or ambiguous translated residues were removed. A V3J clonotype was defined by an identical inferred V gene, J gene, and CDR3 amino acid sequence. Percentage overlap between repertoires was calculated by dividing the number of shared unique clonotypes by the size of the smaller repertoire. RTK rarefaction, the Chao1 estimator, and Recon v2.1 estimates of unobserved clonotypes were used to assess repertoire richness. For all TCRbeta clonotypes obtained by the gDNA method from a handful of donors, generation probabilities were computed with OLGA. The source is immuneACCESS, and TCRdb retained only in-frame sequences with V and J called. Part of the clones is not carried over; for the studies checked, unresolved V genes explain less than half of this, and the remainder is unexplained. V and J calls and clone size are those listed in that table; D and trimming were worked out from the DNA. The sample table holds hundreds of thousands of clones, of which roughly 96% were seen once. About 0.21% of the sample is held by the ten biggest clonotypes.

The study at large found these results: Clonotypes shared by all four sorted-subset donors showed higher generation probabilities than non-shared clonotypes. The small number of donors limited the genetic and exposure-history diversity represented. Sampling was restricted to blood, and TCR repertoires in tissue are likely to differ from TCR repertoires in blood. When four donors were compared, the shared fraction of clonotypes was roughly 5% for naive CD4, more than 3% for naive CD8, 2% to 2.5% for memory CD4, and 0.4% for memory CD8. Rarefaction of sorted-subset datasets indicated incomplete sequencing despite the large sequencing depth. Based on pairwise subsampling, the degree of clonotype sharing among donors was expected to be affected by sequencing depth. Larger estimated clonotype richness was generally found for naive subsets than for memory subsets.

Relative to germline, V is 0 bases shorter and J is 3 bases shorter, with 9 bases between their ends. The germline V gene encodes CDR1 GTSNPN and CDR2 SVGIG (reference sequence). The CDR3 sequence holds 13 residues, the cysteine and phenylalanine included. CDR3 DNA is the only sequence kept; it has 39 bases, read in frame from the first base. The chain is assembled from TRBV30 and TRBJ2-7; there is no confident call for the D gene. This TCR derives from a man aged 25-45 years in good health. The sample taken for sequencing was naive CD8+ T cells sorted from blood. The sample's cell subset or site, from its label and the paper: CD45RA+CCR7+. The CDR3 is CAWSVGDGYEQYF. DNA sequence: TGTGCCTGGAGTGTTGGGGATGGCTACGAGCAGTACTTC.